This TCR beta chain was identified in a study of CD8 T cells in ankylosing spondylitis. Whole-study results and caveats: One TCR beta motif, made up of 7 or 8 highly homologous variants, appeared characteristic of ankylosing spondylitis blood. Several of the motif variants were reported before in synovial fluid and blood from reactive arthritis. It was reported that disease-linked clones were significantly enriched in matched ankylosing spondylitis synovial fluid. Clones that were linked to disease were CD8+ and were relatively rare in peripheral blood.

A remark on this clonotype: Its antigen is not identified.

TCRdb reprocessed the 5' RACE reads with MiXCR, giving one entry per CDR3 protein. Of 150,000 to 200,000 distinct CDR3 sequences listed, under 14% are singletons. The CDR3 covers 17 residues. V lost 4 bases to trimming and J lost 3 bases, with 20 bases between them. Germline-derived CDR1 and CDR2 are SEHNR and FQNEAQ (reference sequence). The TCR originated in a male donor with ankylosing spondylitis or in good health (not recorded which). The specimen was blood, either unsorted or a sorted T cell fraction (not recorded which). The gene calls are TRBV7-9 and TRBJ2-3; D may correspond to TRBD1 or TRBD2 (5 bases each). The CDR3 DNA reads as TGTGCCAGCAGCTCGAGTCCCCCAGGGAGAGTTACAGATACGCAGTATTTT. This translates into CASSSSPPGRVTDTQYF.